Presented here are 13 T cell receptor beta chains from one specimen sequenced in a study of human T cells and chemical hapten exposure. TCRdb reprocessed the RACE reads via MiXCR and lists one record per CDR3 protein. Seen here are 62,000 or so distinct CDR3 sequences, approximately 11% observed once, and the top ten hold around 4.8%. Time point specified: pre-sensitization, week 0. Noted treatment: therapeutic diphenylcyclopropenone sensitization with weekly scalp DPC. The sequences come from whole blood, collected in connection with sensitization to the hapten diphenylcyclopropenone (DPC). The origin of the receptors is a woman between 45 and 60 years old with alopecia areata. Some clones in this sample may be carry-over from other donors' samples.

The gene calls are TRBV7-3 and TRBJ2-2, with TRBD1 matching 7 bases. The CDR3 consists of 16 residues. The V and J ends lost 4 bases and 2 bases, in that order; junction bases with no gene match: 7. The germline V gene encodes CDR1 SGHTA and CDR2 FQGTGA. The CDR3 region has the DNA TGTGCCAGCAGCTCAACCGGGACAGCCAACACCGGGGAGCTGTTTTTT. It yields the protein CASSSTGTANTGELFF.

This clonotype was observed a few times. This chain uses TRBV18 with TRBJ1-1; D not resolved. The CDR3 runs to 13 residues. V lost 2 bases and J lost 1, with 5 bases in between. Germline V CDR1 and CDR2: KGHSH, LQKENI. CDR3 DNA: TGTGCCAGCTCACCAGGGCAGAACACTGAAGCTTTCTTT. Translated, it gives CASSPGQNTEAFF.

The chain recombines TRBV5-1 with TRBJ1-6; D unclear. The CDR3 sequence is 14 residues long. V dropped 5 bases and J dropped 5 bases, with 11 bases sitting between them. CDR1 is SGHRS, CDR2 YFSETQ, per germline. CDR3 region: CASRTGQDNSPLHF. CDR3 in DNA: TGCGCCAGCAGAACCGGGCAGGATAATTCACCCCTCCACTTT.

This clonotype was counted ten times or more. The chain is built from TRBV9 and TRBJ2-3, with D maybe TRBD1 (6 bases). The germline gives CDR1 SGDLS, CDR2 YYNGEE. Trimming took 3 bases from V and 6 from J, leaving 11 bases between them. This CDR3 is 13 amino acids long. The DNA for the CDR3 is TGTGCCAGCAGCGAGGCAGGGGTGGATACGCAGTATTTT. This gives the protein CASSEAGVDTQYF.

In this sample, this clonotype turned up many times. The chain has TRBV2 and TRBJ2-1; TRBD2 might be the D (5 bases). Germline assignment: CDR1 SNHLY and CDR2 FYNNEI. This CDR3 region has 15 residues. V was trimmed by 7 bases and J by 7 bases, leaving 20 bases between them. The CDR3 here is CASKRNYLSENEQFF. The CDR3 DNA sequence: TGTGCCAGCAAACGGAACTACCTTAGCGAGAATGAGCAGTTCTTC.

The V gene is TRBV10-2, the J gene TRBJ2-5; D is possibly TRBD1 (5 bases). Germline CDR1 is WSHSY and CDR2 is SAAADI. There are 15 residues in the CDR3. Trimming took 2 bases from V and 4 from J, leaving 14 bases between them. The CDR3 nucleotides read TGCGCCAGCAGTGAGGTGGATTTGCAGGGAGAGACCCAGTACTTC. This sequence encodes CASSEVDLQGETQYF.

This clonotype was detected a few times. This rearrangement joins TRBV27 to TRBJ1-1; D is ambiguous. The CDR3 runs 14 residues. Looked up from germline, CDR1 is MNHEY and CDR2 is SMNVEV (reference sequence). V lost 2 bases to trimming and J lost 8 bases, with 15 bases between them. The CDR3 coding sequence is TGTGCCAGCAGTTTACTTGGGAGGGCAGCAGAAGCTTTCTTT. Translating it yields CASSLLGRAAEAFF.

J is TRBJ1-1 and V is TRBV6-5; D is uncertain. The CDR3 spans 12 residues. Germline CDR1 reads MNHEY; CDR2 reads SVGAGI. Trimming stripped 2 bases from V and 6 bases from J, with 7 bases between. DNA for the CDR3: TGTGCCAGCAGTTACAACGGTGCTGAAGCTTTCTTT. It translates to CASSYNGAEAFF.

The chain couples TRBV5-1 to TRBJ2-1; TRBD1 or TRBD2 may be the D gene (5 bases each). CDR1 and CDR2 from the germline V gene are SGHRS and YFSETQ. V was pared by 4 bases and J by 5 bases, with 13 bases between. The CDR3 totals 14 residues. DNA for the CDR3: TGCGCCAGCAGCAACGGGACGATTAACAATGAGCAGTTCTTC. Its protein is CASSNGTINNEQFF. The whole variable domain, remainder taken from reference TRBV5-1 and TRBJ2-1, is KAGVTQTPRYLIKTRGQQVTLSCSPISGHRSVSWYQQTPGQGLQFLFEYFSETQRNKGNFPGRFSGRQFSNSRSEMNVSTLELGDSALYLCASSNGTINNEQFFGPGTRLTVL.

The chain links TRBV21-1 to TRBJ2-5; the DNA was not compared with TRBD1, the D call given in the table. TRBV21-1 is labeled a pseudogene. The CDR3 totals 13 residues. DNA of the CDR3: TGTGCCAGCAGCATAGGACAGGGTGAGACCCAGTACTTC. It translates to CASSIGQGETQYF.

This clonotype appeared a few times. This chain joins TRBV6-5 and TRBJ2-7; D tentatively fits TRBD1 or TRBD2 (6 bases each). The V end lost 0 bases, the J end lost 3 bases, and 9 bases lay between the germline ends. This CDR3 region has 14 residues. Germline V gene sequence: CDR1 MNHEY, CDR2 SVGAGI. The CDR3 nucleotides are TGTGCCAGCAGTTACTCGGAGGGGGGCTACGAGCAGTACTTC. It is translated as CASSYSEGGYEQYF.

The table lists this clonotype with many counts. The chain employs TRBV7-8 and TRBJ1-6, with 9 bases matching TRBD1. CDR3 size: 15 residues. CDR1 and CDR2 (germline): SGHVS, FQNEAQ. After removal of 5 bases from V and 10 bases from J, the junction contained 9 bases not matched to a gene. In DNA form, the CDR3 reads TGTGCCAGCAGCCCAGACAGGGGGGTCGGATCACCCCTCCACTTT. Its translation: CASSPDRGVGSPLHF.

In this sample, this clonotype turned up many times. The chain couples TRBV27 to TRBJ2-5, with 7 bases lining up with TRBD2. V shed 5 bases and J 1 base; nucleotides not matched to a gene: 4. The CDR3 runs 14 residues. Germline CDR1 and CDR2: MNHEY and SMNVEV (reference sequence). The CDR3 DNA follows: TGTGCCAGCAGTCTCGGACTAGGCCAAGAGACCCAGTACTTC. It translates to CASSLGLGQETQYF.